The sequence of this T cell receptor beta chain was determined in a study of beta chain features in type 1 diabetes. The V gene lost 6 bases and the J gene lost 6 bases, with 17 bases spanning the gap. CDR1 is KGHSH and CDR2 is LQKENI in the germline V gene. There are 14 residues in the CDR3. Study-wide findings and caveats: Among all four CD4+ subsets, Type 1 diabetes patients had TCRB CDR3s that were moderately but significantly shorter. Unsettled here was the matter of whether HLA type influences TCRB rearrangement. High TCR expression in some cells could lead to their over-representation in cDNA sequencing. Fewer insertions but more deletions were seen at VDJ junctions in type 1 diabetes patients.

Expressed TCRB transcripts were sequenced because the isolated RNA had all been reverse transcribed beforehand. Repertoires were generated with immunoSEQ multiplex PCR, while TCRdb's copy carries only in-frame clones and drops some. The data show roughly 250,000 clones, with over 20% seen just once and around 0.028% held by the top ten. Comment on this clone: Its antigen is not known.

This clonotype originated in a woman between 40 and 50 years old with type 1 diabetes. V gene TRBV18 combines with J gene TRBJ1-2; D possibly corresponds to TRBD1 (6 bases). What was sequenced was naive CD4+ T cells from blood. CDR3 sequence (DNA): TGTGCCAGCTCGTTACAGGGTCCGCCGGATGGCTACACCTTC. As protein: CASSLQGPPDGYTF.